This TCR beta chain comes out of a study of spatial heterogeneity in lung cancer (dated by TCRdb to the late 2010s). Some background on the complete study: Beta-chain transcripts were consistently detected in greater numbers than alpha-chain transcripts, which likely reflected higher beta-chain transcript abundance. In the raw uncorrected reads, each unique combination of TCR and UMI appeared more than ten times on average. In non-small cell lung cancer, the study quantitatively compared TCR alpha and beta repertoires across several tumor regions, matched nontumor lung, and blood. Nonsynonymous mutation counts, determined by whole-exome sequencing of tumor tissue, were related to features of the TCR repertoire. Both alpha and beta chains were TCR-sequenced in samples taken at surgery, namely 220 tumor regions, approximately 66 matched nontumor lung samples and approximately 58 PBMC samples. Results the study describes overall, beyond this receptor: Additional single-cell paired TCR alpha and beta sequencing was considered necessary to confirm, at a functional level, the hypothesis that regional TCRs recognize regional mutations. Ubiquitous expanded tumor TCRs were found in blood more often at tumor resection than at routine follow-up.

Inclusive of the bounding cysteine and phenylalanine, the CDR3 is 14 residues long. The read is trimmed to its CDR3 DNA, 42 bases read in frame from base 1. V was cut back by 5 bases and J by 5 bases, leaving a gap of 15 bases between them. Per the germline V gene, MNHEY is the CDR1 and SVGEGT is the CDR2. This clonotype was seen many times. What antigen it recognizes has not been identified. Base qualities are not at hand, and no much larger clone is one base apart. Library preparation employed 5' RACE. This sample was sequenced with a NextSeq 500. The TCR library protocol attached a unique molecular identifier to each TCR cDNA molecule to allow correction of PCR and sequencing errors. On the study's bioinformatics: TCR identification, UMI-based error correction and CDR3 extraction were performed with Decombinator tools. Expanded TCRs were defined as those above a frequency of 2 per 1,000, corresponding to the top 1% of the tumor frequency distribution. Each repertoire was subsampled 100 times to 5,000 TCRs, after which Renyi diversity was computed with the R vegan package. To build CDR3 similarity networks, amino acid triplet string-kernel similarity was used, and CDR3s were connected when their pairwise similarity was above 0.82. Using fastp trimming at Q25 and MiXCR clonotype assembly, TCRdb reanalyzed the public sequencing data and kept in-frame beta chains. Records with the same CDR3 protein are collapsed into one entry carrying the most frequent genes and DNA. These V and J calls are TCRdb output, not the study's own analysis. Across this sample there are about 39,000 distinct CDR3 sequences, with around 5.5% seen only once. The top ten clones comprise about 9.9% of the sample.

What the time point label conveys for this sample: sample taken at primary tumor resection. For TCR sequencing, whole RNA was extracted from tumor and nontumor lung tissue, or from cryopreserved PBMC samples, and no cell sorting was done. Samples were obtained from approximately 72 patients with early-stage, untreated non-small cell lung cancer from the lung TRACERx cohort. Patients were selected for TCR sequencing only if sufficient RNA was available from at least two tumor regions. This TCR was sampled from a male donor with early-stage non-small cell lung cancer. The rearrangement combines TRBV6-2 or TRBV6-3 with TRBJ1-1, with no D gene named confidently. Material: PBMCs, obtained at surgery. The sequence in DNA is TGTGCCAGCAGTGTCTCAAGGGTCAGGACTGAAGCTTTCTTT. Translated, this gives CASSVSRVRTEAFF.